A selection of T cell receptor beta chains follows, all from one sample in a study of blood T cell repertoires in COVID-19. Data came from immunoSEQ multiplex PCR; TCRdb stores just in-frame clones and leaves some out. The repertoire holds some 300,000 clones, with roughly 91% as singletons. Source material: PBMCs or T cells enriched from blood (not recorded which). These receptors were obtained from a woman in her forties or fifties who had been exposed to COVID-19. CDR3s include the opening cysteine and the closing phenylalanine or tryptophan. The D gene is left open where the match is weak. A row's size may be missing; if present it is once, few, many or a size class.

size | J | V | D | DNA | CDR3
- | TRBJ1-6 | TRBV2 | - | TGTGCCAGCAGTGACAGGGTTTCCTATAATTCACCCCTCCACTTT | CASSDRVSYNSPLHF
- | TRBJ1-5 | TRBV28 | - | TGTGCCAGCAGTCTGGTGTCGGGAATCAATCAGCCCCAGCATTTT | CASSLVSGINQPQHF
- | TRBJ2-7 | TRBV10-3 | - | TGTGCCATCAGTGATGGGTTGGGGGCGAAGTACTTC | CAISDGLGAKYF
- | TRBJ1-1 | TRBV4-1 | - | TGCGCCAGCAGCCAAGAACCTAAACCCGGACAGTCGAACACTGAAGCTTTCTTT | CASSQEPKPGQSNTEAFF
- | TRBJ1-5 | TRBV19 | - | TGTGCCAGTAGTACATCGGGAACCCACGGCCAGCCCCAGCATTTT | CASSTSGTHGQPQHF
- | TRBJ1-5 | TRBV4-1 | TRBD1 | TGCGCCAGCAGCCGGGGACAGGGGGCAAATCAGCCCCAGCATTTT | CASSRGQGANQPQHF
- | TRBJ1-5 | TRBV27 | TRBD1 | TGTGCCAGCAGTTTAAGGCCCCCGGGACAGTTCAATCAGCCCCAGCATTTT | CASSLRPPGQFNQPQHF
few | TRBJ2-2 | TRBV4-1 | - | TGCGCCAGCAGCCACCCTAAAGGACAGTACACCGGGGAGCTGTTTTTT | CASSHPKGQYTGELFF
once | TRBJ2-5 | TRBV30 | TRBD1 | TGTGCCTGGGCCGAGGGGGCCTGGGCGGGAGAGACCCAGTACTTC | CAWAEGAWAGETQYF
once | TRBJ2-1 | TRBV7-2 | TRBD2 | TGTGCCAGCAGCTTCCGAGCGGGGGAATGGAATGAGCAGTTCTTC | CASSFRAGEWNEQFF